A single sample gave rise to the 27 T cell receptor beta chains below, sequenced in a study of cytomegalovirus exposure and HLA in healthy donors. Use of 60 Vbeta and 13 Jbeta primers characterized the PCR. This table comes from immunoSEQ multiplex PCR, and its TCRdb copy is limited to in-frame clones, with some not included. The sample includes 170,000 or so clones, 80% of them seen just once. The sample was PBMCs. The receptors stem from a boy aged 5-17 years in good health and CMV-seronegative.

The chain links TRBV6-1 to TRBJ1-1, with 8 bases that match TRBD1. J gave up 8 bases and V 6 bases, and 2 bases lay outside the gene matches. Germline loops: CDR1 MNHNS, CDR2 SASEGT. This CDR3 contains 11 residues. CDR3 sequence reads: CASRGTGEAFF. The CDR3 DNA sequence: TGTGCCAGCAGGGGGACAGGAGAAGCTTTCTTT.

The V call is TRBV18, the J call TRBJ2-7, with 11 bases fitting TRBD1. The V and J ends lost 2 bases and 0 bases, in that order; junction bases with no gene match: 12. CDR3 length: 19 residues. Germline CDR1 reads KGHSH; CDR2 reads LQKENI. CDR3 bases: TGTGCCAGCTCACCATCGGGACAGGGGGGTTTCTTGAGCTCCTACGAGCAGTACTTC. This gives the protein CASSPSGQGGFLSSYEQYF.

The rearrangement links TRBV7-9 to TRBJ2-7; 11 nucleotides line up with TRBD1. From germline, CDR1 is SEHNR and CDR2 FQNEAQ (reference sequence). The trim removed 5 bases at V and 5 bases at J, leaving 5 bases unmatched. This CDR3 is built from 14 residues. The CDR3 here is CASSGRTGGDEQYF. In DNA, the CDR3 is TGTGCCAGCAGCGGTCGGACAGGGGGCGACGAGCAGTACTTC. Full variable domain (rest looked up from reference TRBV7-9 and TRBJ2-7): DTGVSQNPRHKITKRGQNVTFRCDPISEHNRLYWYRQTLGQGPEFLTYFQNEAQLEKSRLLSDRFSAERPKGSFSTLEIQRTEQGDSAMYLCASSGRTGGDEQYFGPGTRLTVT.

The V gene is TRBV29-1, the J gene TRBJ2-3, with TRBD2 as a possible D gene (7 bases). Germline V gene sequence: CDR1 SQVTM, CDR2 ANQGSEA. V was clipped by 6 bases and J by 0 bases, with 13 bases between them. The CDR3 is 14 amino acids. The CDR3 region is CSVGGGRSTDTQYF. As DNA, the CDR3 is TGCAGCGTGGGGGGGGGCCGGAGCACAGATACGCAGTATTTT.

In its sample, this clone was seen once. The rearrangement links TRBV11-3 to TRBJ2-1; 7 bases fit TRBD1. Trimming removed 5 bases from V and 6 bases from J; junction bases left unmatched: 4. Germline lookup yields CDR1 SGHNT and CDR2 YENEEA. The CDR3 is made up of 13 amino acids. The CDR3 is CASSARQGNEQFF. For the CDR3, the DNA is TGTGCCAGCAGCGCGCGACAGGGCAATGAGCAGTTCTTC.

The V gene is TRBV4-1, the J gene TRBJ2-3, with TRBD2 identical over 8 bases. The germline CDR1 and CDR2 sequences are MGHRA and YSYEKL. This CDR3 has 16 amino acids. J lost 3 bases, V lost 3 bases, and 8 bases had no gene match. CDR3 sequence reads: CASSQDPPGGTDTQYF. CDR3 coding DNA: TGCGCCAGCAGCCAGGACCCCCCGGGGGGGACAGATACGCAGTATTTT.

The chain carries TRBV10-1 and TRBJ2-1, with TRBD2 matching over 12 bases. The junction had 5 bases not matched to a gene; V was cut back by 8 bases and J by 6 bases. Germline CDR1 reads WNHNN; CDR2 reads SYGVQD (reference sequence). The CDR3 contains 14 residues. The CDR3 DNA reads as TGCGCCAGCGGCCCTAGCGGGGGGGCCAATGAGCAGTTCTTC. This translates into CASGPSGGANEQFF.

This chain uses TRBV10-3 with TRBJ1-2; the D is unclear. Per germline, CDR1 ENHRY and CDR2 SYGVKD. Trimming took off 2 bases at V and 4 bases at J, with 17 bases between the two ends. The CDR3 has 16 residues. CDR3 sequence: CAISEGAPEEGYGYTF. Written as DNA, the CDR3 is TGTGCCATCAGTGAGGGTGCGCCAGAGGAAGGCTATGGCTACACCTTC.

The V call is TRBV5-1, the J call TRBJ1-2; 11 bases match TRBD1. J was trimmed by 7 bases and V by 4 bases; bases with no gene match: 6. The CDR3 has 14 residues. Germline CDR1 reads SGHRS; CDR2 reads YFSETQ. The CDR3 DNA is TGCGCCAGCAGCGGTCGGACAGGGGGCCTTGGCTACACCTTC. Protein sequence: CASSGRTGGLGYTF.

The chain recombines TRBV6-6 with TRBJ1-4; TRBD1 is a possible D gene (5 bases). In germline, CDR1 is MNHNY, CDR2 SVGAGI (reference sequence). Between the trimmed V and J ends, which lost 6 bases and 0 bases, there was a span of 8 bases. The CDR3 loop spans 14 amino acids. The CDR3 sequence is CASRPRATNEKLFF. The CDR3 DNA is TGTGCCAGCAGGCCCAGGGCAACTAATGAAAAACTGTTTTTT.

The chain combines TRBV11-2 with TRBJ1-4; D uncertain. V gave up 4 bases and J gave up 2 bases, with 11 bases separating them. Looked up from germline, CDR1 is SGHAT and CDR2 is FQNNGV. The CDR3 length is 15 residues. The CDR3 DNA is TGTGCCAGCAGCTCCTCGGGGTGGACTAATGAAAAACTGTTTTTT. Protein sequence: CASSSSGWTNEKLFF. The complete variable domain, with remaining parts taken from reference TRBV11-2 and TRBJ1-4, reads EAGVAQSPRYKIIEKRQSVAFWCNPISGHATLYWYQQILGQGPKLLIQFQNNGVVDDSQLPKDRFSAERLKGVDSTLKIQPAKLEDSAVYLCASSSSGWTNEKLFFGSGTQLSVL.

This clone appeared a few times. The genes are TRBV7-6 and TRBJ1-1; maybe TRBD1 (6 bases). Trimming shortened V by 10 bases and J by 0 bases, and 12 bases separated the two germline ends. This CDR3 is 13 amino acids long. In germline, CDR1 is SGHVS, CDR2 FNYEAQ. The CDR3 loop reads CATQGSLNTEAFF. The CDR3 nucleotides read TGTGCCACCCAGGGGTCACTGAACACTGAAGCTTTCTTT.

J is TRBJ1-2 and V is TRBV4-1; 8 bases are a match to TRBD1. Germline CDR1 MGHRA, CDR2 YSYEKL. There are 15 residues in the CDR3. V gave up 3 bases and J gave up 1 base; unmatched junction bases: 4. The DNA for the CDR3 is TGCGCCAGCAGCCAGGGACAGGACCTTAACTATGGCTACACCTTC. This sequence encodes CASSQGQDLNYGYTF.

The DNA of the CDR3 is TGTGCCAGCAGTGAGGGGCTGAACACTGAAGCTTTCTTT. It is translated as CASSEGLNTEAFF. The chain joins TRBV2 to TRBJ1-1; possible D gene TRBD1, 5 bases. The length of the CDR3 is 13 residues. The V and J ends lost 3 bases and 0 bases respectively, with 5 bases between them. The germline V gene encodes CDR1 SNHLY and CDR2 FYNNEI.

This clone was picked up a small number of times. V usage is TRBV9 and J usage is TRBJ2-2, with TRBD2 as a possible D gene (6 bases). Trimming shortened V by 5 bases and J by 4 bases, and 12 bases separated the two germline ends. The CDR3 is made up of 14 amino acids. Germline V gives CDR1 SGDLS, CDR2 YYNGEE. The DNA for the CDR3 is TGTGCCAGCAGGGAGGGCTATATCACCGGGGAGCTGTTTTTT. This gives the protein CASREGYITGELFF.

CDR3 coding DNA: TGTGCCAGTAGTACAGGGGATAACTATGGCTACACCTTC. Amino acids: CASSTGDNYGYTF. This chain joins TRBV19 and TRBJ1-2; the D gene is possibly TRBD1 (6 bases). This CDR3 is built from 13 residues. CDR1 and CDR2 from the germline V gene are LNHDA and SQIVND (reference sequence). The V end was cut by 4 bases, the J end by 1 base, with 7 bases between.

The V and J genes are TRBV10-2 and TRBJ2-2; D is perhaps TRBD2 (5 bases). The CDR3 is 13 residues long. The V end lost 4 bases, the J end lost 7 bases, and 10 bases lay between the germline ends. In germline, CDR1 is WSHSY, CDR2 SAAADI. As DNA, the CDR3 is TGCGCCAGCAGTGCCGGGGTCGGCGGGGAGCTGTTTTTT. It specifies CASSAGVGGELFF.

The chain carries TRBV19 and TRBJ2-7; 9 bases match TRBD2. The length of the CDR3 is 18 residues. Germline V gene lookup returns CDR1 LNHDA and CDR2 SQIVND (reference sequence). The ends lost 4 bases at V and 2 bases at J; junction bases unmatched: 15. CDR3 nucleotides: TGTGCCAGTAGTAGGAGCGGGGGGCCCGGGGAACTGACCTACGAGCAGTACTTC. Translating it yields CASSRSGGPGELTYEQYF.

This clone was seen a handful of times. The V call is TRBV29-1, the J call TRBJ2-5, with D unclear. Germline CDR1 is SQVTM and CDR2 is ANQGSEA. This CDR3 is 12 amino acids long. V lost 4 bases to trimming and J lost 3 bases, with 9 bases between them. The CDR3 protein is CSVGRQEETQYF. As DNA, the CDR3 is TGCAGCGTTGGGCGGCAAGAAGAGACCCAGTACTTC. Full variable domain (rest looked up from reference TRBV29-1 and TRBJ2-5): SAVISQKPSRDICQRGTSLTIQCQVDSQVTMMFWYRQQPGQSLTLIATANQGSEATYESGFVIDKFPISRPNLTFSTLTVSNMSPEDSSIYLCSVGRQEETQYFGPGTRLLVL.

The rearrangement joins TRBV2 to TRBJ1-6, with a possible D match to TRBD1 (5 bases). Trimming took 8 bases from V and 6 from J, leaving 14 bases between them. Germline V gives CDR1 SNHLY, CDR2 FYNNEI. This CDR3 region has 14 residues. In nucleotides, the CDR3 is TGTGCCAGCCACGGGGGGGGGACTAATTCACCCCTCCACTTT. Amino acid sequence: CASHGGGTNSPLHF.

J is TRBJ2-7 and V is TRBV5-6, with D uncertain. Trimming removed 3 bases at V and 0 bases at J, with 22 bases between. The CDR3 length is 18 residues. Looked up from germline, CDR1 is SGHDT and CDR2 is YYEEEE. CDR3 sequence reads: CASSSPARSHRSSYEQYF. CDR3 DNA: TGTGCCAGCAGCTCTCCCGCCAGATCCCATCGAAGCTCCTACGAGCAGTACTTC.

The V call is TRBV5-6, the J call TRBJ2-1, with D possibly TRBD1 on 6 matching bases. V dropped 4 bases and J dropped 0 bases, with 17 bases sitting between them. CDR1 and CDR2 from the germline V gene are SGHDT and YYEEEE. CDR3 length: 17 amino acids. CDR3 bases: TGTGCCAGCAGCCACCCCGACAGGTTCCACTCCTACAATGAGCAGTTCTTC. It translates to CASSHPDRFHSYNEQFF. Together with reference TRBV5-6 and TRBJ2-1, the CDR3 gives the full variable domain: DAGVTQSPTHLIKTRGQQVTLRCSPKSGHDTVSWYQQALGQGPQFIFQYYEEEERQRGNFPDRFSGHQFPNYSSELNVNALLLGDSALYLCASSHPDRFHSYNEQFFGPGTRLTVL.

This clone occurred a few times. This chain joins TRBV25-1 and TRBJ2-7; 7 positions match TRBD2. CDR1 is MGHDK and CDR2 is SYGVNS in the germline V gene. Trimming at V came to 1 base and at J to 3 bases, leaving 6 bases not matched to a gene. This CDR3 comprises 15 residues. The CDR3: CASSESGGRLYEQYF. The CDR3 DNA follows: TGTGCCAGCAGTGAATCGGGGGGACGGCTCTACGAGCAGTACTTC.

With regard to this clone: One junction end disagrees with the germline gene, perhaps due to a read error. The V and J genes are TRBV7-9 and TRBJ1-1, with D perhaps TRBD1 (6 bases). Germline V lookup: CDR1 SEHNR, CDR2 FQNEAQ (reference sequence). This CDR3 comprises 11 residues. The CDR3 region has the DNA TGTTCCAGCAGCCCCGACAGGGAAGCTTTCTTT. This sequence encodes CSSSPDREAFF.

This clone appeared once. The J gene is TRBJ1-5, the V gene TRBV9; perhaps TRBD1 as D (5 bases). The CDR3 is 13 amino acids. Looked up from germline, CDR1 is SGDLS and CDR2 is YYNGEE. V was shortened by 4 bases and J by 9 bases, with 14 bases between the two germline ends. The CDR3 here is CASSQARDRPQHF. CDR3 in DNA: TGTGCCAGCAGCCAGGCCAGGGATCGGCCCCAGCATTTT.

The chain has TRBV28 and TRBJ2-7; D might be TRBD1 (6 bases). The CDR3 sequence is 14 residues long. V was shortened by 3 bases and J by 0 bases, with 9 bases between the two germline ends. Looked up from germline, CDR1 is MDHEN and CDR2 is SYDVKM. The CDR3 nucleotides read TGTGCCAGCAGTTTCGACAGGAGCTCCTACGAGCAGTACTTC. Translating gives CASSFDRSSYEQYF.

The chain is built from TRBV11-2 and TRBJ1-1; D is ambiguous. The germline CDR1 and CDR2 sequences are SGHAT and FQNNGV. This CDR3 has 15 residues. Trimming pared 1 base from V and 1 base from J, leaving 10 bases between. CDR3 sequence (DNA): TGTGCCAGCAGCTTAGTGGTTCCAGGGAACACTGAAGCTTTCTTT. This sequence encodes CASSLVVPGNTEAFF.